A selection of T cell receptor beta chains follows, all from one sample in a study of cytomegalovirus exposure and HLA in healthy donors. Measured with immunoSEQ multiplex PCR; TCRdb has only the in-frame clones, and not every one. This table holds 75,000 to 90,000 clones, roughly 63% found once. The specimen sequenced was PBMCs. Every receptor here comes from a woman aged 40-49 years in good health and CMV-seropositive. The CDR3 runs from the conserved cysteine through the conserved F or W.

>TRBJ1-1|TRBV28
CASTQTGGVTEAFF
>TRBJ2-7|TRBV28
CASSTRQGGYEQYF
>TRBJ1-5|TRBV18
CASSPQPGQGARGNQPQHF
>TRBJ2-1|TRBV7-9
CASSLIEGKQFF
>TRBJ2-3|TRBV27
CASSLSLALKAPDTQYF
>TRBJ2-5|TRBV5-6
CASSFRDGQETQYF
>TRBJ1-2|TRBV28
CASSVGTERNGYTF
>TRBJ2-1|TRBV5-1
CASSLIGDEQFF
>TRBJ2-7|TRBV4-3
CASSQVWANYEQYF
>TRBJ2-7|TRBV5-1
CASRDFYEQYF
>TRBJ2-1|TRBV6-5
CASSYTSGSYNEQFF
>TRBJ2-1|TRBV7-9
CASSLTSPSRNQFF
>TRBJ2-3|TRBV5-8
CASSLGTASTDTQYF
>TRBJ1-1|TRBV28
CASSFTGDTEAFF
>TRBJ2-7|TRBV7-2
CASSLTGTSGNREQYF
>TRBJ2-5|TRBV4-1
CASSSSGSETQYF
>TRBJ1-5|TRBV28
CATKTGGSNQPQHF
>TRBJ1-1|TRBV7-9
CASRLGQGAEAFF
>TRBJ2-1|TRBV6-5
CATHSAPGNEQFF
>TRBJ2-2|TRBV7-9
CASSLSLHFTGELFF
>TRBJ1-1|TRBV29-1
CSVVIGRDTEAFF
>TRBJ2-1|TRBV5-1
CASSLEGTGGGNEQFF
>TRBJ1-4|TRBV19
CASSPQATNEKLFF
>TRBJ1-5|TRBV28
CATGQGSRPQHF
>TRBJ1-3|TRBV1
CTSNLSESISGNTIYF
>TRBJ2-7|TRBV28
CASRHPGTTYEQYF
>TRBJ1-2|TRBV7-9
CASSHDTGVGYTF
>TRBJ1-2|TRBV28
CASGRRRAAYGYTF
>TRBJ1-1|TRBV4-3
CASSQDWRQQAFF
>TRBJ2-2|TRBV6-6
CASSLHGLATGELFF
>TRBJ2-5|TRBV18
CASSPPSGMETQYF
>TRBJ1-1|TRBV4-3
CASSQADDGVVWTDLKRTEAFF
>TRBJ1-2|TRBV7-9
CASSLEGYGYTF
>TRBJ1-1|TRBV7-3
CASSSGRGTEAFF
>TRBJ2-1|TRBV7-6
CASSLGLDSNEQFF
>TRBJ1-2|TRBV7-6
CASRLETGANYGYTF
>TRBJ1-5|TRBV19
CASSIQDRDAHF
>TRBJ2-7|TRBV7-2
CASSRTGGLYEQYF
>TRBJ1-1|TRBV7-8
CASSPGQVVGLKTEAFF
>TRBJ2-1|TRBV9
CASSDGNYNEQFF
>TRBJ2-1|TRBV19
CASSPTSIVNEQFF